This T cell receptor beta chain was found in a study of blood T cell repertoires in COVID-19. Study context: COVID-19 samples from acute and convalescent phases originated in the United States, Italy and Spain. T cells, B-cell-depleted T cells, or PBMCs provided the cDNA or gDNA that served as material.

This table comes from immunoSEQ multiplex PCR, and its TCRdb copy is limited to in-frame clones, with some not included. This sample has a few hundred thousand clones, with about 86% found just once. The TCR comes from a woman aged 50 to 60 with acute or convalescent COVID-19. The sample was peripheral blood.

The CDR3 DNA is TGTGCCAGCAGTTTGGCGGCGGTTAACGAGCAGTACTTC. It specifies CASSLAAVNEQYF. The chain has TRBV12-3 or TRBV12-4 and TRBJ2-7; no definite D call. This CDR3 region has 13 residues. V gave up 3 bases and J gave up 5 bases, with 11 bases separating them.